Below are 10 T cell receptor beta chains sequenced from a single sample in a study of T cell changes during pregnancy in multiple sclerosis. TCRdb keeps only in-frame clones here, not all; method: immunoSEQ multiplex PCR. The sample gives around 70,000 clones, around 90% of which show up once; 1.4% is in the top ten. The material was peripheral blood, obtained in the third trimester of pregnancy. These receptors were obtained from a female donor with multiple sclerosis, enrolled in a pregnancy study.

As DNA, the CDR3 is TGTGCCAGCACTCGAGGGACTAGCGGGGGTTACAATGAGCAGTTCTTC. Its translation: CASTRGTSGGYNEQFF. The chain carries TRBV25-1 and TRBJ2-1, with 14 bases identical to TRBD2. The CDR3 totals 16 residues. The V gene's germline CDR1 is MGHDK and CDR2 SYGVNS. Trimming removed 7 bases from V and 4 bases from J; junction bases left unmatched: 6.

The V gene is TRBV5-6, the J gene TRBJ2-1; TRBD2 agrees at 12 bases. The CDR3 is made up of 15 amino acids. Trimming at V came to 4 bases and at J to 8 bases, leaving 7 bases not matched to a gene. Germline loops: CDR1 SGHDT, CDR2 YYEEEE. The CDR3, as DNA: TGTGCCAGCAGCGTAACTAGCGGGGGGTACGATGAGCAGTTCTTC. It codes for CASSVTSGGYDEQFF.

The rearrangement uses TRBV5-1 and TRBJ2-3, with D possibly TRBD2 on 5 matching bases. CDR1 SGHRS and CDR2 YFSETQ come from the germline V gene. The CDR3 extends over 12 amino acids. V lost 4 bases and J lost 6, with 9 bases in between. In nucleotides, the CDR3 is TGCGCCAGCAGCCGACCGGGGGATACGCAGTATTTT. Translated: CASSRPGDTQYF.

The J gene is TRBJ1-3, the V gene TRBV5-4; 7 bases are shared with TRBD1. The CDR3 extends over 18 amino acids. The ends lost 0 bases at V and 3 bases at J; junction bases unmatched: 12. Germline CDR1 SGHNT, CDR2 YYREEE (reference sequence). The CDR3 region is CASSLGDPDRLIGNTIYF. CDR3 coding DNA: TGTGCCAGCAGCTTGGGGGACCCGGACAGGTTAATTGGAAACACCATATATTTT.

This sequence joins TRBV5-1 and TRBJ1-1; D is undetermined. CDR1 is SGHRS, CDR2 YFSETQ, per germline. The V end was cut by 3 bases, the J end by 7 bases, with 16 bases between. This CDR3 is 14 amino acids long. The CDR3 protein is CASSSLAEPREAFF. In nucleotides, the CDR3 is TGCGCCAGCAGCTCCCTCGCGGAGCCACGTGAAGCTTTCTTT. The full variable domain, completed using reference TRBV5-1 and TRBJ1-1, is KAGVTQTPRYLIKTRGQQVTLSCSPISGHRSVSWYQQTPGQGLQFLFEYFSETQRNKGNFPGRFSGRQFSNSRSEMNVSTLELGDSALYLCASSSLAEPREAFFGQGTRLTVV.

This sequence joins TRBV6-6 and TRBJ2-1, with D possibly being TRBD2 (6 bases). The V gene lost 0 bases and the J gene lost 9 bases, with 6 bases spanning the gap. The CDR3 contains 12 residues. The germline V gene encodes CDR1 MNHNY and CDR2 SVGAGI (reference sequence). The CDR3 coding sequence is TGTGCCAGCAGTTACTCGGAGGGTGAGCAGTTCTTC. It is translated as CASSYSEGEQFF.

The chain has TRBV5-1 and TRBJ1-2; 7 bases are shared with TRBD1. This CDR3 spans 15 amino acids. Germline assignment: CDR1 SGHRS and CDR2 YFSETQ. Germline trimming cut 6 bases from V and 6 bases from J; bases unmatched to any gene: 14. The CDR3 here is CASTLSTGKMDGYTF. Written as DNA, the CDR3 is TGCGCCAGCACTCTTTCGACAGGGAAGATGGATGGCTACACCTTC. Full variable domain (missing parts from reference TRBV5-1 and TRBJ1-2): KAGVTQTPRYLIKTRGQQVTLSCSPISGHRSVSWYQQTPGQGLQFLFEYFSETQRNKGNFPGRFSGRQFSNSRSEMNVSTLELGDSALYLCASTLSTGKMDGYTFGSGTRLTVV.

The chain employs TRBV5-1 and TRBJ2-2; D unresolved. The V and J ends lost 4 bases and 4 bases respectively, with 14 bases between them. Germline loops: CDR1 SGHRS, CDR2 YFSETQ. The CDR3 is 15 amino acids. CDR3 nucleotides: TGCGCCAGCAGCCAAGATTACAGCTCCACCGGGGAGCTGTTTTTT. It yields the protein CASSQDYSSTGELFF.

This chain joins TRBV7-2 and TRBJ1-1, with TRBD1 identical over 8 bases. Trimming took 5 bases from V and 1 from J; bases not matched to a gene: 3. This CDR3 has 14 amino acids. From germline, CDR1 is SGHTA and CDR2 FQGNSA. The CDR3 DNA reads TGTGCCAGCAGCCCGGACAGGGAGAACACTGAAGCTTTCTTT. Amino acid sequence: CASSPDRENTEAFF.

The chain is built from TRBV6-5 and TRBJ1-6, with D perhaps matching TRBD1 (6 bases). This CDR3 is 14 amino acids long. Between the trimmed V and J ends, which lost 5 bases and 9 bases, there was a span of 14 bases. Germline V lookup: CDR1 MNHEY, CDR2 SVGAGI. CDR3 DNA sequence: TGTGCCAGCAGTCCTTACAGGGATCGTTCACCCCTCCACTTT. As protein: CASSPYRDRSPLHF.